These T cell receptor beta chains were read from a single sample in a study of tumor-infiltrating lymphocytes in primary liver carcinoma. TCRdb reprocessed the multiplex PCR reads via MiXCR and lists one record per CDR3 protein. The profile shows some 110,000 distinct CDR3 sequences, roughly four fifths of them singletons. The sequenced sample consisted of liver tumor tissue from sampling region 3. The receptors come from a man in his forties or fifties with primary liver carcinoma and hepatitis B virus infection. Each CDR3 is given with its conserved first and last residue. A D gene is named only where the DNA matches it firmly. Expanded clones are given a class, and other clones once, few, many or no size at all.

TRBJ2-7 | NA | TRBV29-1 | many | TGCAGCGTTGAAGGAAGTGCACAGGGCTCTCTCCTCGGGCAGTACTTC | CSVEGSAQGSLLGQYF
TRBJ2-1 | TRBD1 | TRBV4-2 | NA | TGTGCCAGGAGCCGATGGACAGGGTCAGGTGTCAATGAGCAATTGTTC | CARSRWTGSGVNEQLF
TRBJ2-5 | NA | TRBV6-5 | NA | TGTGTCAGCAGTTCTCCTGGGGAGACCCAGTACTTC | CVSSSPGETQYF
TRBJ2-7 | NA | TRBV29-1 | NA | TGCAGTGCCGAGGGCAACTACGAGCACTACTTC | CSAEGNYEHYF
TRBJ2-3 | NA | TRBV28 | NA | TGTGCCAGCAGTTTAGGAAGTAGATATACGCAGTATTTT | CASSLGSRYTQYF
TRBJ2-5 | TRBD2 | TRBV12-3/TRBV12-4 | NA | TGTGCCAGCAGTTTAGGACTAGCGGGAGGGCCATCGGAGACCCAGTATTTC | CASSLGLAGGPSETQYF
TRBJ2-2 | NA | TRBV30 | NA | TGTGCCTGGAGGGGTCAGGAGGACACCGGGGACCTGTTTTTT | CAWRGQEDTGDLFF
TRBJ1-5 | NA | TRBV6-2/TRBV6-3 | NA | TGTGCCAGCAGCCCACCGGCCGCGGGGATCACCAATCAGCCCCAGCATTTT | CASSPPAAGITNQPQHF
TRBJ2-7 | TRBD2 | TRBV20-1 | once | TGCTGTGTTAGGGGGACTAGCGACTACGAGCATTACTTC | CCVRGTSDYEHYF
TRBJ2-7 | NA | TRBV29-1 | NA | TGCAGCGCGGATTGGGGTAATCACAAGCAGTATTTC | CSADWGNHKQYF
TRBJ2-2 | TRBD2 | TRBV10-3 | NA | TGTGCCATCAGCACTACTAGCGGCCCCACCGGGGAGCTGTTGTTT | CAISTTSGPTGELLF
TRBJ1-6 | TRBD1 | TRBV4-3 | once | TGCGCCACTAGCTCCTGGGACAGGGGAAGGAATTCACCCCTCTACTTT | CATSSWDRGRNSPLYF
TRBJ2-7 | TRBD1 | TRBV7-9 | NA | TGTGCCGGCAGCCGAACTGGGACAGGGGAGGACGAGCAATACTTC | CAGSRTGTGEDEQYF
TRBJ2-7 | NA | TRBV5-6 | few | TGTGCCAGCAGCTCCCTATCCTACGAGCAGTACTTC | CASSSLSYEQYF
TRBJ2-3 | TRBD2 | TRBV12-3/TRBV12-4 | NA | TGTGCCAGCAGCCGTCGAACTAGCGGGTGCACAGATATGCAGTATTTT | CASSRRTSGCTDMQYF
TRBJ2-7 | TRBD1 | TRBV5-6 | NA | TGTGCCAGCAACCGAGGTCGACAGGGTATCTCCTACAAGCAGTACTTC | CASNRGRQGISYKQYF
TRBJ2-3 | NA | TRBV11-1 | NA | TGCGCCAGCAGCTTTGGTGGAAGCTCTGTTGGAGCCCGCACAGATACGCAGTATTTT | CASSFGGSSVGARTDTQYF
TRBJ1-1 | TRBD1 | TRBV6-5 | NA | TGCGCCAGCAGTGTGACAGGGAAGGACACTGAAGATTTCTTT | CASSVTGKDTEDFF
TRBJ1-1 | NA | TRBV30 | NA | TGTGCCAGGAGTGCGGGGACGGCCGGAATGACTAAAGCTTTCTTT | CARSAGTAGMTKAFF
TRBJ2-5 | NA | TRBV28 | NA | TGTGCCAGCAGCCGGAGGAGACCCACAACTTGGAACCAGTATTTC | CASSRRRPTTWNQYF
TRBJ2-5 | NA | TRBV4-2 | NA | TGTGCAAGCAGCCAAGATCTTGCGGGAAGGCGAATTATAGAGACCCAGTACTTC | CASSQDLAGRRIIETQYF
TRBJ2-5 | TRBD1 | TRBV5-4 | many | TGTGCCAGCAGCTCCCCGACAGGGGAGGAGACCCAGTACTTC | CASSSPTGEETQYF
TRBJ2-2 | NA | TRBV7-3 | once | TGTGCCAGCAGCTTAACGAGTAGCGGGAACACCGGGGAGCTGTTTTTT | CASSLTSSGNTGELFF
TRBJ2-4 | TRBD1 | TRBV6-1 | NA | TGTGCAAGCAGTGTACCGAGACAGGGGGCGGTCAAAAACATTCAGTACTTC | CASSVPRQGAVKNIQYF
TRBJ2-7 | NA | TRBV7-9 | NA | TGTGCCAGCAGCACTACGGGCCCCCCAAACGAGCAATACTTC | CASSTTGPPNEQYF
TRBJ2-7 | TRBD2 | TRBV11-2 | NA | TGTGCCAGCAGTCCCGGGGACTACGAGTACTACTTC | CASSPGDYEYYF
TRBJ1-6 | NA | TRBV4-3 | NA | TGCGCCAGCAGCAGTGTGGGTCGGGCGAATTCACCCCTCCACTTT | CASSSVGRANSPLHF
TRBJ2-6 | NA | TRBV6-4 | once | TGTGCAAGCAGTGACAAGTCTGGGGCCAACGTCCTGACTTTC | CASSDKSGANVLTF
TRBJ2-5 | NA | TRBV11-2 | NA | TGTGCCAGCAGCTTCAGCGTGGGACAAGATACCCAGTGCTTC | CASSFSVGQDTQCF
TRBJ1-1 | NA | TRBV6-6 | NA | TGTGTCAGTAGCAAAGGGGGGACTACTGAAGCTTTCTTT | CVSSKGGTTEAFF
TRBJ2-7 | NA | TRBV11-1 | NA | TGTGCCAGCAGGGGGAAGCGTTCCTACGGGCAATGCTTC | CASRGKRSYGQCF
TRBJ2-5 | TRBD2 | TRBV5-1 | NA | TGCGCCTGCAGCTCCTACGGACTAGCGGGAGAGCAAAAGACCCAATACTTC | CACSSYGLAGEQKTQYF
TRBJ2-5 | TRBD2 | TRBV20-1 | NA | TGCAGTGCTAGGAAGCGGGAGACCGAGTACTTC | CSARKRETEYF
TRBJ2-1 | NA | TRBV29-1 | NA | TGCGGCGTTTGTGCGGAGACCGTACAAAATGAGCAGTTCTTC | CGVCAETVQNEQFF
TRBJ2-7 | NA | TRBV29-1 | NA | TGCAGCGTTGGACAGAGAGCAGGGGAGCAGTACTTC | CSVGQRAGEQYF
TRBJ1-2 | NA | TRBV4-2 | NA | TGTGCCAGCAGTACCCTTGATGGGAACTATGACTACACCTTC | CASSTLDGNYDYTF
TRBJ2-3 | TRBD2 | TRBV5-4 | NA | TGTGCCAGCAGCTTGGGACTAGCGGGAGTGTCAAATACGCAGAATTTT | CASSLGLAGVSNTQNF
TRBJ2-3 | NA | TRBV5-4 | NA | TGTGCCAGCAGCTTGGGGGGCTCCAACAGGGATATGCAGTATTTT | CASSLGGSNRDMQYF
TRBJ2-7 | NA | TRBV4-3 | NA | TGCGCCTGCAGCCAAGATAGGGGGGCGGGAGACGATCAGTACTTT | CACSQDRGAGDDQYF
TRBJ2-7 | NA | TRBV29-1 | NA | TGCAGCGTTGCCCTCCCACAGGCCTACGATCACTACTTC | CSVALPQAYDHYF
TRBJ2-7 | TRBD1 | TRBV6-2/TRBV6-3 | NA | TGTGTCAGCAGCCTCCTGGACAGGGCCCACGAGCAATATTTC | CVSSLLDRAHEQYF
TRBJ2-7 | TRBD1 | TRBV20-1 | NA | TGCAGTTCTGGACAGGGGGCATGGGAGCAGTACTTC | CSSGQGAWEQYF
TRBJ2-1 | NA | TRBV12-3/TRBV12-4 | NA | TGTGCCAGCAGTCCACCCGGGACCGGCCCTTACAATGAGCAGTTATTC | CASSPPGTGPYNEQLF
TRBJ2-1 | TRBD2 | TRBV29-1 | NA | TGCAACGTCCAAGCGGGAAACTCCTACAATGAGCTGTTCTTC | CNVQAGNSYNELFF
TRBJ2-3 | TRBD2 | TRBV6-2/TRBV6-3 | NA | TGTGGCAGCAGTCGGACGGAGGCGGGAGATACGCGGTATTTT | CGSSRTEAGDTRYF
TRBJ2-6 | TRBD2 | TRBV10-3 | NA | TGTACCATCAGTGTGCGACTAGCGGGAGTGACGAGGACTGGGGCCAACGTCCTGACTTTC | CTISVRLAGVTRTGANVLTF
TRBJ2-1 | TRBD2 | TRBV6-1 | NA | TGTGCCAGCAGTCACGGACTAGTGATTGAGGAGTTCTTC | CASSHGLVIEEFF
TRBJ1-1 | NA | TRBV29-1 | NA | TGCAGTGTTGAAACAGGCATGTACACTGAAGCTTTCTTT | CSVETGMYTEAFF
TRBJ2-7 | NA | TRBV12-3/TRBV12-4 | NA | TGTGCCTGCAGTTTAATCGCGGGTCTCGGTCTCCACGAGCAGTACTTC | CACSLIAGLGLHEQYF
TRBJ1-5 | NA | TRBV27 | NA | TGTGCCAGCAGTTCCTTAACAGGGCTCAATCAGCCCCAGCATTTT | CASSSLTGLNQPQHF
TRBJ2-1 | NA | TRBV28 | NA | TGTGCCGGCAGTTTATGTCCATTTAATGAGCAGTTCTTC | CAGSLCPFNEQFF
TRBJ2-1 | NA | TRBV4-1 | few | TGCGCTAGCAGCGCGGGACAGCAGCTCTTC | CASSAGQQLF
TRBJ1-2 | TRBD1 | TRBV28 | many | TGTGCCAGCAGTTGGACAGGGGCCACCTATGGCTACACCTTC | CASSWTGATYGYTF
TRBJ2-7 | NA | TRBV4-2 | NA | TGTGCCACCAGCCAAGGTCTCCCTAGGAGGAGAGCTTACGAGCAGTACTTC | CATSQGLPRRRAYEQYF
TRBJ2-5 | NA | TRBV21-1 | NA | TGTGCCAACATCATAAAGGCCGGGAGCGGAGAGACCCAGTACTTC | CANIIKAGSGETQYF
TRBJ1-2 | NA | TRBV6-2/TRBV6-3 | NA | TGCGCCAGCAGTTATGGCAGCGACTATGACTACACCTTC | CASSYGSDYDYTF
TRBJ1-1 | NA | TRBV6-5 | NA | TGTGCCAGCAGCTACCCGTTCGGGAGGGCTGAAGCTATCTTT | CASSYPFGRAEAIF
TRBJ1-2 | TRBD1 | TRBV2 | NA | TGTGCCGGCAGTGCCCCGGGAGGGACAGGGTATGACTACACCTTC | CAGSAPGGTGYDYTF
TRBJ1-2 | NA | TRBV29-1 | NA | TGCGGCGTCGAGGGCAGGGAAAACTATGGCTACACCTTC | CGVEGRENYGYTF
TRBJ2-5 | NA | TRBV28 | NA | TGTGCCAGCAGTACGAGCACAAAAGTAGGAGAAACCCAGTACTTC | CASSTSTKVGETQYF